The entry that follows covers one T cell receptor (beta chain) sequence. Antigen specificity is unknown. Naive CD45RA+ and memory CD45RO+ CD4+ or CD8+ T cells were FACS-sorted. TCRdb's table, derived via immunoSEQ multiplex PCR, lists solely in-frame clones and lacks some. The sample contains 29,000 or so clones, about three quarters of which appear only once. In germline, CDR1 is KGHSH, CDR2 LQKENI. The V gene end was trimmed by 6 bases and the J gene end by 5 bases; junction bases not matched to a gene: 18. This CDR3 has 17 residues. This record belongs to a study of regulatory dendritic cells for organ transplantation. Whole-study findings and limits: Memory CD8+ clonal expansion seemed more limited with regulatory than mature dendritic cells. Among resting subsets, memory CD8+ cells contained the most alloreactive clonotypes. Naive CD4+ and CD8+ repertoires were highly diverse; memory CD8+ was most oligoclonal.

The sample comprised memory CD4+ T cells from blood. Stated subset: CD45RO+ memory T cells. The gene calls are TRBV18 and TRBJ1-1, with TRBD1 identical over 7 bases. This clonotype was obtained from a human donor in good health. The CDR3 reads CASSPAPGRGRGTEAFF. The CDR3, as DNA: TGTGCCAGCTCCCCGGCCCCGGGCAGGGGGAGGGGTACTGAAGCTTTCTTT.